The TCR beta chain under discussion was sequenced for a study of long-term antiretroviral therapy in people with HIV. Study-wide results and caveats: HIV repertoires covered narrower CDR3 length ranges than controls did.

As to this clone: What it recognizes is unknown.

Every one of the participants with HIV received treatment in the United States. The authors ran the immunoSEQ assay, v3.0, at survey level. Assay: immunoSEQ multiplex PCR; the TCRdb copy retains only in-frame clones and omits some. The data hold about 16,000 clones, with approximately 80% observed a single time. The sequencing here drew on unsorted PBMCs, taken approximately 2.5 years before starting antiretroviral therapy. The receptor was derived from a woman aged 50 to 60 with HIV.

The DNA for the CDR3 is TGTGCCAGCAGCGTACTCGAAGAGCAGTTCTTC. The encoded protein is CASSVLEEQFF. V gene TRBV9 combines with J gene TRBJ2-1; no definite D call. Trimming took 1 base from V and 10 from J, leaving 6 bases between them. CDR3 length: 11 amino acids. CDR1 and CDR2 (germline): SGDLS, YYNGEE.